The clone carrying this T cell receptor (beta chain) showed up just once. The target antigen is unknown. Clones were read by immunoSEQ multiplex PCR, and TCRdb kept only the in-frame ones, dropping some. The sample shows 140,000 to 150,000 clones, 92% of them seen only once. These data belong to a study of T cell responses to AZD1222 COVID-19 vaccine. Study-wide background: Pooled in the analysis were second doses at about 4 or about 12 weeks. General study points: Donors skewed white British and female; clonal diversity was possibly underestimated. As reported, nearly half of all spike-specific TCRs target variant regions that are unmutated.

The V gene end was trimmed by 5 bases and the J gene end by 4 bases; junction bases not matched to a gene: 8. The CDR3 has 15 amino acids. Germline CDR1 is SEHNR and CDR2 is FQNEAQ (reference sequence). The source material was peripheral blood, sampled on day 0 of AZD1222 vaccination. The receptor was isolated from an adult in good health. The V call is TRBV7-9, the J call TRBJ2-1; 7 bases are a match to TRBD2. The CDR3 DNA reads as TGTGCCAGCAGCCCTCTAGCGGTAATATACAATGAGCAGTTCTTC. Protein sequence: CASSPLAVIYNEQFF.